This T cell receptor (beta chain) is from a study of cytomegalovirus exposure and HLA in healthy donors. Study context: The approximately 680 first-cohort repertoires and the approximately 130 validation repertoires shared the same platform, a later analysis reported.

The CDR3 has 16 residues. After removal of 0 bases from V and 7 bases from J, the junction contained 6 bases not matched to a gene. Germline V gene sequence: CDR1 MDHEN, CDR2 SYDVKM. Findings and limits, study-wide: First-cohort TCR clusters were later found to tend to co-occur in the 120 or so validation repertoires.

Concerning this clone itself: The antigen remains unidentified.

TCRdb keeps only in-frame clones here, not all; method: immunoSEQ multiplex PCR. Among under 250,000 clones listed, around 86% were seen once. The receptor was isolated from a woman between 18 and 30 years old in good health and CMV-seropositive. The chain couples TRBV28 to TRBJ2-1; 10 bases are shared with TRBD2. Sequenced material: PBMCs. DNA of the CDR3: TGTGCCAGCAGTTTATGGAGCGGGAGGGGGCGAAATGAGCAGTTCTTC. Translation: CASSLWSGRGRNEQFF.